This T cell receptor (beta chain) was retrieved from a study of T cell responses to AZD1222 COVID-19 vaccine. Findings of the study overall: Close to half of spike-specific TCRs reportedly recognize unmutated variant regions.

This clone was observed a few times. Antigen specificity is unknown. Sequencing was performed with immunoSEQ multiplex PCR; in TCRdb, only in-frame clones are kept and a portion is missing. This table has 150,000 to 200,000 clones, roughly 90% appearing once. The ends were cut back, 5 bases at V and 13 bases at J, with 12 bases in the middle. Germline V gene data show CDR1 as MNHNY and CDR2 as SVGAGI (reference sequence). The CDR3 is 11 amino acids. Here the sequenced sample was peripheral blood, taken on day 0 of AZD1222 vaccination. The clonotype comes from an adult in good health. The V and J genes are TRBV6-6 and TRBJ2-4, with unresolved D. The CDR3, as DNA: TGTGCCAGCAGTCTTTCGGTCATACAGTACTTC. Translating it yields CASSLSVIQYF.